This T cell receptor beta chain was identified in a study of T-cell memory formation after mild COVID-19. The wider study: The TCR clusters were mostly specific to one donor.

5'RACE with constant-segment primers yielded barcoded, UMI-tagged TCR alpha and TCR beta cDNA libraries. TCRdb itself ran the 5' RACE reads through MiXCR, one entry per CDR3 protein. The table lists 300,000 to 400,000 distinct CDR3 sequences, 25% to 30% of them singletons. This clonotype was seen repeatedly, ten times or more. The CDR3 runs 15 residues. The V gene end was trimmed by 3 bases and the J gene end by 0 bases; junction bases not matched to a gene: 2. In germline, CDR1 is KGHSH, CDR2 LQKENI. The clonotype was recovered from an adult woman who had mild COVID-19 (a few samples of this study predate the infection). Cell type and time point are not known. The chain is built from TRBV18 and TRBJ2-1; 7 nucleotides line up with TRBD1. What was sequenced was PBMCs or a T cell subset sorted from them (not recorded which). The CDR3 is CASSPTGSSYNEQFF. The DNA of the CDR3 is TGTGCCAGCTCACCGACAGGGAGCTCCTACAATGAGCAGTTCTTC.